This T cell receptor beta chain was identified during a study of blood T cells in healthy people across ages (dated by TCRdb to the mid-2010s). About the investigation overall: In model experiments, template switching captured roughly one uniquely barcoded TCR beta cDNA molecule for every two T cells. The study measured age-related changes in TCR beta repertoire diversity using deep sequencing normalized with unique cDNA molecular identifiers. Four age groups were formed from the donors: young (average about 16 years), middle-aged (approximately 42), aged (approximately 60) and long-lived (about 75). To avoid experimental bias, donors of different ages were spread randomly across the sequencing lanes. The study analyzed two additional independent replicas of 1 million unique cDNA reads from the same blood draw for two donors, one aged 18 to 29 and one aged 80 or older. Study-wide conclusions, independent of this receptor: A strong correlation was found between observed TCR beta diversity and the percentage of naive T cells measured by flow cytometry. Because the CMV infection status of the donors was unknown, age-related changes in expanded clonotypes may potentially have been confounded. Compared with the aged group, more naive CD4+ T cells, fewer expanded clones and increased TCR diversity were shown by the long-lived group, suggesting age selection. Observed TCR beta diversity per million T cells fell roughly linearly with age, and a significant reduction was already apparent by age approximately 41. Estimates of total diversity based on one million sequenced T cells were considered lower bounds and underestimates. Since profiling was done on bulk unsorted PBMCs, naive and antigen-experienced compartments could not be conclusively compared.

V is reduced by 4 bases and J by 7 bases, leaving a spacing of 9 bases between them. The CDR3 measures 13 amino acids from cysteine to phenylalanine. Only the CDR3 DNA stays, 39 bases, in frame from base 1. The germline V gene encodes CDR1 SGHDT and CDR2 YYEEEE. Receptor amplification or capture employed 5' RACE. Sequencing was carried out with an Illumina HiSeq 2500. A second PCR of roughly 6 to 11 cycles was performed with a sample-barcoded 5' primer and a J-beta primer mix. Each TCR beta cDNA molecule received a unique molecular identifier from a template-switch 5' adaptor carrying 12 random nucleotides. Each sample yielded at least 2.5 million CDR3-containing paired-end reads. First-strand cDNA synthesis was performed from all RNA using the Mint cDNA synthesis kit, with priming by a TRBC-specific oligonucleotide. Following uracil-DNA glycosylase treatment, all cDNA underwent a first 18-cycle PCR with the universal primers M1SS and BC2_uni_R. The original methods were these. For normalization, 1 million high-quality reads were randomly selected from each sample, with every read carrying a distinct molecular identifier. Instead of being binned into consensus sequences, reads that shared molecular identifiers were thrown out. CDR3 identification, clonotype clustering and error correction used MiTCR with a Q25 quality threshold and the strictest error-elimination algorithm. A nonparametric unseen species model using Euler transformation provided a lower-bound estimate of total TCR beta diversity. Starting from the raw public reads, TCRdb applied fastp trimming at Q25, assembled clones with MiXCR and retained in-frame beta chains. Rows are combined by CDR3 protein, so each entry shows the most common genes and DNA. TCRdb's processing, not the study's, gives the V and J calls here. The sample has about 1.6 million distinct CDR3 sequences on record, roughly 32% of them singletons. The ten top clones hold around 10% of the sample.

The 39 donors, aged about 6 to 95 years, were systemically healthy Caucasian individuals from Russia. Roughly 9.5 milliliters of peripheral blood were drawn from each donor into EDTA-treated Vacutainer tubes. Ficoll-Paque density-gradient centrifugation was used to isolate PBMCs, with at least 7 million obtained per sample. Total RNA was extracted from PBMCs with Trizol reagent, with at least 6 micrograms obtained per sample. Naive CD45RAhigh/CD27high T cell percentages were measured by flow cytometry on a PBMC aliquot from every donor. This clonotype came up a few times. Its antigen is still unknown. No base quality information exists; no much larger clone differs at one position.

The clonotype comes from a woman aged 25 to 45 in good health. Sequencing input: blood. The sequence links TRBV5-6 to TRBJ2-6; the D gene assignment is ambiguous. The CDR3 reads CASSPLSANVLTF. The DNA sequence follows: TGTGCCAGCAGCCCGCTGAGCGCCAACGTCCTGACTTTC.